This T cell receptor (beta chain) derives from a study of Ad26.COV2.S vaccination and SARS-CoV-2 variants. As to this clone: Its specificity is not known.

CDR1 and CDR2 from the germline V gene are WSHSY and SAAADI. This CDR3 has 13 amino acids. V was clipped by 4 bases and J by 9 bases, with 13 bases between them. Findings and caveats of the study: Breadth measured for non-spike TCRs was similar across vaccine and placebo recipients. Assessments of TCR breadth and depth may have underestimated the total T cell responses.

TCRdb's copy holds only in-frame clones and misses some; the assay was immunoSEQ multiplex PCR. Found here are roughly 180,000 clones, around 85% of them singletons; the top ten hold 5.5% to 6%. The chain carries TRBV10-2 and TRBJ1-5; the D is unclear. The receptor comes from a human donor who had recovered from COVID-19. Here the sequenced sample was peripheral blood, taken after recovery from COVID-19. The DNA for the CDR3 is TGCGCCAGCAGTGTAGACTGGACCGCGCCCCAGCATTTT. Its translation: CASSVDWTAPQHF.